Presented here are 18 T cell receptor beta chains from one specimen sequenced in a study of CD8 T cells in ankylosing spondylitis. General study points: A TCR beta motif made of about 8 highly homologous variants seemed typical of ankylosing spondylitis blood.

Antigen specificity for these receptors is unknown. Using its own MiXCR run on the 5' RACE reads, TCRdb lists one record per CDR3 protein. Altogether roughly 700,000 distinct CDR3 sequences are present, around 19% being singletons, with the ten largest covering roughly a fifth. Source material: blood, either unsorted or a sorted T cell fraction (not recorded which). The receptor source for this set is a male donor with ankylosing spondylitis.

The chain has TRBV24-1 and TRBJ1-5; no firm D call. The ends were cut back, 2 bases at V and 6 bases at J, with 16 bases in the middle. Germline V gene sequence: CDR1 KGHDR, CDR2 SFDVKD. The CDR3 loop spans 16 amino acids. The CDR3 loop reads CATSDYRSLRFQPQHF. Here the CDR3 DNA reads TGTGCCACCAGTGATTATCGTTCCCTTCGGTTTCAGCCCCAGCATTTT.

The chain recombines TRBV20-1 with TRBJ1-2; D not certain. Trimming cost V 5 bases and J 4 bases, with 14 bases left between them. Per the germline V gene, CDR1 is DFQATT and CDR2 is SNEGSKA (reference sequence). The CDR3 is 13 residues long. The CDR3 sequence: CSAGLGLGYGYTF. The CDR3 DNA follows: TGCAGTGCTGGCTTGGGGTTGGGCTATGGCTACACCTTC.

This clonotype has just a few counts. This chain connects TRBV7-9 to TRBJ1-2; TRBD1 aligns across 7 bases. The V segment lost 6 bases and the J segment 2 bases; nucleotides outside the gene matches: 12. The CDR3 covers 16 residues. Per the germline V gene, CDR1 is SEHNR and CDR2 is FQNEAQ (reference sequence). The CDR3 is CASSKYFRGTNYGYTF. The CDR3 coding sequence is TGTGCCAGCAGTAAATATTTCAGGGGGACCAACTATGGCTACACCTTC.

This clonotype was counted between two and nine times. The V call is TRBV2, the J call TRBJ1-1; D ambiguous. V was shortened by 2 bases and J by 0 bases, with 7 bases between the two germline ends. Germline-derived CDR1 and CDR2 are SNHLY and FYNNEI. The CDR3 spans 14 residues. This CDR3 is CASSERNVNTEAFF. The CDR3 region has the DNA TGTGCCAGCAGTGAAAGGAATGTGAACACTGAAGCTTTCTTT.

There are many counts of this clonotype. This chain connects TRBV20-1 to TRBJ2-7; D is uncertain. V was cut by 5 bases and J by 0 bases, with 11 bases left in between. CDR1 DFQATT and CDR2 SNEGSKA come from the germline V gene (reference sequence). The CDR3 totals 13 residues. CDR3 DNA sequence: TGCAGTGCTTCGGGCCTAAACTCCTACGAGCAGTACTTC. As protein: CSASGLNSYEQYF.

This clonotype was counted only a few times. The chain joins TRBV29-1 to TRBJ2-3, with D perhaps being TRBD1 or TRBD2 (5 bases each). The CDR3 length is 15 residues. Looked up from germline, CDR1 is SQVTM and CDR2 is ANQGSEA. Trimming cost V 4 bases and J 3 bases, with 17 bases left between them. The CDR3 here is CSVVLVGVSTDTQYF. The CDR3 nucleotides read TGCAGCGTTGTTCTTGTGGGGGTCTCGACAGATACGCAGTATTTT.

The rearrangement links TRBV12-3 or TRBV12-4 to TRBJ1-1, with D perhaps matching TRBD1 (6 bases). Trimming left V 7 bases short and J 4 bases short, with 13 bases between. The CDR3 has 13 residues. The CDR3: CASTTLGGTEAFF. The DNA of the CDR3 is TGTGCCAGCACTACCTTAGGGGGCACTGAAGCTTTCTTT.

V is TRBV4-3 and J is TRBJ2-3, with no clear D. This CDR3 has 15 amino acids. Germline V gene data show CDR1 as LGHNA and CDR2 as YSLEER. The V end lost 0 bases, the J end lost 2 bases, and 9 bases lay between the germline ends. DNA of the CDR3: TGCGCCAGCAGCCAAGATTCTGTCGCCACAGATACGCAGTATTTT. Protein: CASSQDSVATDTQYF.

The J gene is TRBJ2-2, the V gene TRBV7-6; TRBD2 matches 7 bases. Germline V CDR1 and CDR2: SGHVS, FNYEAQ. The J segment lost 0 bases and the V segment lost 1 base, leaving 5 bases of the junction unmatched. The CDR3 sequence is 17 residues long. The CDR3 spells CASSLELARANTGELFF. The CDR3 nucleotides are TGTGCCAGCAGCTTAGAACTAGCGCGCGCGAACACCGGGGAGCTGTTTTTT.

This clonotype was recorded a few times. The V call is TRBV20-1, the J call TRBJ1-6; D may be TRBD1 (6 bases). The CDR3 covers 12 residues. V was clipped by 5 bases and J by 9 bases, with 11 bases between them. Germline CDR1 and CDR2: DFQATT and SNEGSKA (reference sequence). In DNA, the CDR3 is TGCAGTGCTTTCAGGGGCGGTTCACCCCTCCACTTT. It codes for CSAFRGGSPLHF.

V and J are TRBV5-1 and TRBJ2-3; 7 bases map to TRBD2. The germline V gene encodes CDR1 SGHRS and CDR2 YFSETQ. This CDR3 has 17 residues. Trimming at V came to 0 bases and at J to 3 bases, leaving 10 bases not matched to a gene. The CDR3 protein is CASSLGRSGTTTDTQYF. The CDR3 DNA reads TGCGCCAGCAGCTTGGGCCGTTCCGGGACTACAACAGATACGCAGTATTTT.

This clonotype was detected only a few times. V usage is TRBV2 and J usage is TRBJ1-5; D possibly corresponds to TRBD1 (5 bases). Between the trimmed V and J ends, which lost 4 bases and 5 bases, there was a span of 9 bases. Germline CDR1 SNHLY, CDR2 FYNNEI. This CDR3 comprises 13 residues. This CDR3 is CASSGTSYQPQHF. In nucleotides, the CDR3 is TGTGCCAGCAGTGGGACATCCTATCAGCCCCAGCATTTT.

This clonotype has just a few counts. V usage is TRBV6-1 and J usage is TRBJ1-1, with TRBD1 as a possible D gene (6 bases). The germline CDR1 and CDR2 sequences are MNHNS and SASEGT. V was trimmed by 11 bases and J by 1 base, leaving 14 bases between them. The CDR3 spans 13 residues. CDR3 DNA sequence: TGTGCCGTTAGGGGACAATGGAACACTGAAGCTTTCTTT. It codes for CAVRGQWNTEAFF.

This chain links TRBV4-2 with TRBJ2-1; tentatively, D is TRBD2 (7 bases). This CDR3 is built from 17 residues. CDR1 and CDR2 (germline): LGHNA, YNFKEQ. V was clipped by 0 bases and J by 4 bases, with 16 bases between them. DNA for the CDR3: TGTGCCAGCAGCCAAGAATGGGGGGCTAGCGGATACAATGAGCAGTTCTTC. As protein: CASSQEWGASGYNEQFF.

This clonotype came up a few times. V and J are TRBV20-1 and TRBJ2-7; tentatively, D is TRBD2 (5 bases). Trimming removed 0 bases at V and 5 bases at J, with 14 bases between. From germline, CDR1 is DFQATT and CDR2 SNEGSKA (reference sequence). CDR3 length: 14 amino acids. CDR3 region: CSARDGERVNEQYF. As DNA, the CDR3 is TGCAGTGCTAGAGATGGGGAGAGGGTAAACGAGCAGTACTTC.

This clonotype occurred a few times. The chain employs TRBV12-3 or TRBV12-4 and TRBJ1-1, with D unresolved. V lost 2 bases and J lost 4, with 8 bases in between. The CDR3 contains 13 residues. CDR3 in amino acids: CASSLHGGTEAFF. The CDR3 nucleotides read TGTGCCAGCAGTTTACATGGAGGCACTGAAGCTTTCTTT.

This clonotype was counted only a few times. The chain joins TRBV9 to TRBJ2-1; tentative D call: TRBD2 (6 bases). This CDR3 is 17 amino acids long. Per the germline V gene, CDR1 is SGDLS and CDR2 is YYNGEE. The V end lost 0 bases, the J end lost 0 bases, and 13 bases lay between the germline ends. The CDR3 here is CASSVEVAESSYNEQFF. CDR3 in DNA: TGTGCCAGCAGCGTAGAGGTAGCGGAGAGCTCCTACAATGAGCAGTTCTTC.

This clonotype occurred a few times. The chain couples TRBV12-3 or TRBV12-4 to TRBJ2-1; TRBD1 matches at 7 bases. There are 17 residues in the CDR3. With V trimmed by 6 bases and J by 0 bases, 11 bases remained unmatched. The CDR3 region is CASRTTRQGYSYNEQFF. The CDR3 bases are TGTGCCAGCAGAACCACTAGACAGGGCTACTCCTACAATGAGCAGTTCTTC.